Below, one T cell receptor (beta chain) is given with its context. What it recognizes is unknown. The sample comes from a study of cytomegalovirus exposure and HLA in healthy donors. Whole-study results and caveats: HLA restriction was apparent for most CMV-associated TCR beta chains in a later analysis. Most sequenced TCRs were rare (though some public TCRs occurred in many donors). In the analysis, some V segments, TRBV6-2 and TRBV6-3 included, were excluded as indistinguishable.

The PCR contained 60 Vbeta and 13 Jbeta primers. Produced via immunoSEQ multiplex PCR; TCRdb's table is partial and in-frame only. The top ten clones hold 5.5% to 7.5% of a sample with 160,000 or so clones, 65% to 80% of them seen once. From germline, CDR1 is SQVTM and CDR2 ANQGSEA. CDR3 length: 15 amino acids. The germline V and J ends were trimmed by 4 bases and 2 bases, with 17 bases remaining between them. The chain links TRBV29-1 to TRBJ1-2; D is unresolved. The TCR originated in a woman aged 40 to 49 in good health and CMV-seropositive. What was sequenced was PBMCs. The CDR3 nucleotides read TGCAGCGTTGGAGGGCAGTTTCCAAACAACTATGGCTACACCTTC. Amino acid sequence: CSVGGQFPNNYGYTF.